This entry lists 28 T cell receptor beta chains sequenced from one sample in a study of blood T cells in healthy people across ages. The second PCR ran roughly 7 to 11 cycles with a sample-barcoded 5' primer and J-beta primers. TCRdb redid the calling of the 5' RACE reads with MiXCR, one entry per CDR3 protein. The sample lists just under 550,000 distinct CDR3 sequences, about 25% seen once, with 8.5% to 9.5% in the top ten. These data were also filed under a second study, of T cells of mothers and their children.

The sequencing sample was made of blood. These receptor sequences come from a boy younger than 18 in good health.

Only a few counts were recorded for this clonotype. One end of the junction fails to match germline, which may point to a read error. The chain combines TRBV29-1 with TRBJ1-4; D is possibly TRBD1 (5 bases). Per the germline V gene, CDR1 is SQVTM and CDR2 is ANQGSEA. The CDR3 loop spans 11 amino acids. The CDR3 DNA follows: TGCAGCGTGGCCAGGGATGAAGAACTGTTTTTT. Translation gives CSVARDEELFF.

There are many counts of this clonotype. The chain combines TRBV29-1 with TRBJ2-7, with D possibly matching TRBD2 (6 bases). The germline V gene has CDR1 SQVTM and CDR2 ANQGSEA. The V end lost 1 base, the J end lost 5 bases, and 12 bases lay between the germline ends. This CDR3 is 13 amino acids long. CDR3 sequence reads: CSVEVPPGDEQYF. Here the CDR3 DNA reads TGCAGCGTTGAAGTTCCCCCGGGGGACGAGCAGTACTTC.

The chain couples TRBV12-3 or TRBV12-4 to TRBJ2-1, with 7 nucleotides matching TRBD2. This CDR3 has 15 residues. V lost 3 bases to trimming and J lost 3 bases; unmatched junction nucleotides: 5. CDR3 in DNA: TGTGCCAGCAGTTTCAGGTTAGCGGGCTACAATGAGCAGTTCTTC. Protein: CASSFRLAGYNEQFF.

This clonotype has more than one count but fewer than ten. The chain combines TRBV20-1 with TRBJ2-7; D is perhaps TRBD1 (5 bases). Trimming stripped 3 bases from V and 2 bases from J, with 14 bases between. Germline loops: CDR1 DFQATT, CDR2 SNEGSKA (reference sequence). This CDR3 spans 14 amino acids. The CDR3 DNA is TGCAGTGCTAGGGGTTGGGGCCGGACCTACGAGCAGTACTTC. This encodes CSARGWGRTYEQYF.

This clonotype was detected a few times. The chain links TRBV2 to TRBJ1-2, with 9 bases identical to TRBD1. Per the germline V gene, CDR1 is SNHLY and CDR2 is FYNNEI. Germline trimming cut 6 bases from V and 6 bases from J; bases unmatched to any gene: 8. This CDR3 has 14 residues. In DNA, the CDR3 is TGTGCCAGCAGCGATAGGACAGGGGTGAATGGCTACACCTTC. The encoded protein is CASSDRTGVNGYTF.

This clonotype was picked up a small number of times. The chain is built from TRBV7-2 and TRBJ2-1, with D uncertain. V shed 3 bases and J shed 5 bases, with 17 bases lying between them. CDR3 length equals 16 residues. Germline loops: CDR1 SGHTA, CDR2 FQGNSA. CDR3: CASSFADPYINNEQFF. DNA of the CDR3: TGTGCCAGCAGCTTCGCAGATCCCTACATTAACAATGAGCAGTTCTTC.

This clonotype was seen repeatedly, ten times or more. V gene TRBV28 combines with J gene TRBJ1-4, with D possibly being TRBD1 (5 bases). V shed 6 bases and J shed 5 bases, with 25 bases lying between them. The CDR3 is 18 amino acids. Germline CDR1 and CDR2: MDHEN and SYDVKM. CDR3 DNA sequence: TGTGCCAGCAGAGGGCCGGGGGGAGCTCAGGTTTTCAATGAAAAACTGTTTTTT. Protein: CASRGPGGAQVFNEKLFF.

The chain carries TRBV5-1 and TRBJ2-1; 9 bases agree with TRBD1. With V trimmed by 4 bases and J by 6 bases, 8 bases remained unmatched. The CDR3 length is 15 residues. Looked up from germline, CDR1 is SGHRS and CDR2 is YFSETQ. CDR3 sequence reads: CASSDTGTGTNEQFF. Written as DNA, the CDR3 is TGCGCCAGCAGCGATACCGGGACAGGGACCAATGAGCAGTTCTTC.

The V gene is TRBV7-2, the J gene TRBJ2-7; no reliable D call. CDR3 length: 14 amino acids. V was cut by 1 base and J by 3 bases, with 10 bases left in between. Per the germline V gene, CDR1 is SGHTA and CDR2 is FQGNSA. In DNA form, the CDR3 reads TGTGCCAGCAGCTTAGACGTGTTGGGCTACGAGCAGTACTTC. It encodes CASSLDVLGYEQYF.

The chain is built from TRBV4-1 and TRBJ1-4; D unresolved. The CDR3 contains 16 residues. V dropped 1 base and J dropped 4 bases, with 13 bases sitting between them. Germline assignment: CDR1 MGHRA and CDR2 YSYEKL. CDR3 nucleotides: TGCGCCAGCAGCCAAGGGCTCCGGGGAAGTAATGAAAAACTGTTTTTT. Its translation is CASSQGLRGSNEKLFF.

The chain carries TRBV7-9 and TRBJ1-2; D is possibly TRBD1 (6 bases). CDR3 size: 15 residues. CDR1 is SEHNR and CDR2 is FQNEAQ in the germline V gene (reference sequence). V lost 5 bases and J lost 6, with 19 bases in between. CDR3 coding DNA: TGTGCCAGCAGCCCGTCGGACAGTGTGGGAAATGGCTACACCTTC. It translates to CASSPSDSVGNGYTF. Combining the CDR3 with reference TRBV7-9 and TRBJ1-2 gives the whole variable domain DTGVSQNPRHKITKRGQNVTFRCDPISEHNRLYWYRQTLGQGPEFLTYFQNEAQLEKSRLLSDRFSAERPKGSFSTLEIQRTEQGDSAMYLCASSPSDSVGNGYTFGSGTRLTVV.

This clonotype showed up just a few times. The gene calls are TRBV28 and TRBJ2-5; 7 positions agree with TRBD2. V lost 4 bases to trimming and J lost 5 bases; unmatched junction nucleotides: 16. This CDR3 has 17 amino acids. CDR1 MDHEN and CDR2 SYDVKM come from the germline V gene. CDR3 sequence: CASSSTRRAGDLETQYF. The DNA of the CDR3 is TGTGCCAGCAGTTCCACCCGCCGGGCGGGAGATTTGGAGACCCAGTACTTC. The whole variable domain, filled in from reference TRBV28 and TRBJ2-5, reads DVKVTQSSRYLVKRTGEKVFLECVQDMDHENMFWYRQDPGLGLRLIYFSYDVKMKEKGDIPEGYSVSREKKERFSLILESASTNQTSMYLCASSSTRRAGDLETQYFGPGTRLLVL.

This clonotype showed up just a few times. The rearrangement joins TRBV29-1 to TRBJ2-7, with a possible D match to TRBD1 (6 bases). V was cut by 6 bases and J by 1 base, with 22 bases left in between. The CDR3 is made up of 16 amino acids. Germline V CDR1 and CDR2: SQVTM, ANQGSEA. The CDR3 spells CSVHGIDRSGSYEQYF. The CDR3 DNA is TGCAGCGTCCACGGTATAGACAGGTCCGGATCCTACGAGCAGTACTTC.

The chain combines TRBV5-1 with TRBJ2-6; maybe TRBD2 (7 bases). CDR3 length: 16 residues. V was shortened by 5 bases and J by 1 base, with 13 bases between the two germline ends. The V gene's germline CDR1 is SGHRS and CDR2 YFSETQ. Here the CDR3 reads CASRGGGGSGANVLTF. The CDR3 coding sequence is TGCGCCAGCAGGGGAGGGGGAGGATCTGGGGCCAACGTCCTGACTTTC. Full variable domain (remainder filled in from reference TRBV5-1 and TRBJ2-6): KAGVTQTPRYLIKTRGQQVTLSCSPISGHRSVSWYQQTPGQGLQFLFEYFSETQRNKGNFPGRFSGRQFSNSRSEMNVSTLELGDSALYLCASRGGGGSGANVLTFGAGSRLTVL.

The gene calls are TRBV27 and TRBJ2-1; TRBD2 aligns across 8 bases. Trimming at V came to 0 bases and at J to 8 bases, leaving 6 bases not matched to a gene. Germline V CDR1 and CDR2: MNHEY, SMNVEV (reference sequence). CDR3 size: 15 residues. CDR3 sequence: CASSLSSGSVYEQFF. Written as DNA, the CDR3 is TGTGCCAGCAGTTTATCCAGCGGGAGCGTCTATGAGCAGTTCTTC.

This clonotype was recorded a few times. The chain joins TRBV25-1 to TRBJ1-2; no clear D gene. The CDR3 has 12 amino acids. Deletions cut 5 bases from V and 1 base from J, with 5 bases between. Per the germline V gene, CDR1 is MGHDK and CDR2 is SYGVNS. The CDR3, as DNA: TGTGCCAGCAGTACAATTAACTATGGCTACACCTTC. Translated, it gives CASSTINYGYTF.

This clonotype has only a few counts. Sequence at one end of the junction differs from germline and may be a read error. DNA for the CDR3: TGTGCCAGTAGTATAGGGAGGGAGAGCCAGTACTTC. This encodes CASSIGRESQYF. The chain carries TRBV19 and TRBJ2-5, with a weak D call TRBD2 (6 bases). Germline V gene data show CDR1 as LNHDA and CDR2 as SQIVND (reference sequence). There are 12 residues in the CDR3.

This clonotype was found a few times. In nucleotides, the CDR3 is TGTGCCAGCAGCCATACGAAGGGGGGGTTCACAGATACGCAGTATTTT. Protein sequence: CASSHTKGGFTDTQYF. The genes are TRBV6-6 and TRBJ2-3, with D perhaps TRBD2 (7 bases). With 6 bases removed from V and 2 bases from J, the gap between germline ends came to 18 bases. Germline loops: CDR1 MNHNY, CDR2 SVGAGI (reference sequence). There are 16 residues in the CDR3.

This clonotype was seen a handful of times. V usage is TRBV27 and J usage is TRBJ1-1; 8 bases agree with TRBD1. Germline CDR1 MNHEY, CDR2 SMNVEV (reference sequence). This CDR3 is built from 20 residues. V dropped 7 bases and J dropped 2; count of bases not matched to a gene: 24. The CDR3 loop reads CASTLTGASGLVSRNTEAFF. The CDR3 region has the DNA TGTGCCAGCACCCTGACAGGGGCTAGTGGATTGGTATCTCGAAACACTGAAGCTTTCTTT.

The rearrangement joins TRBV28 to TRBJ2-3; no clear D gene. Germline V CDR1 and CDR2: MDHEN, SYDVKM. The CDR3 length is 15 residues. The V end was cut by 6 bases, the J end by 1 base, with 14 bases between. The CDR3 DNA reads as TGTGCCAGCAGCCCCCCCGTCACTGGCACAGATACGCAGTATTTT. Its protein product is CASSPPVTGTDTQYF.

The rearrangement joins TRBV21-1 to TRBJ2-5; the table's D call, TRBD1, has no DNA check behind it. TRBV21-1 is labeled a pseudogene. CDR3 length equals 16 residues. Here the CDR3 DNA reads TGTGCCAGCAGCAAATCTGAAGGGGCTCTACAAGAGACCCAGTACTTC. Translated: CASSKSEGALQETQYF.

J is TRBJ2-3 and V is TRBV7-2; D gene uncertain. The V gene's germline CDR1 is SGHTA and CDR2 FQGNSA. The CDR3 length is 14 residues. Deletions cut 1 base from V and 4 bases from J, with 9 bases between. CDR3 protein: CASSLGWRSDTQYF. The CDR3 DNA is TGTGCCAGCAGCTTAGGATGGCGATCAGATACGCAGTATTTT.

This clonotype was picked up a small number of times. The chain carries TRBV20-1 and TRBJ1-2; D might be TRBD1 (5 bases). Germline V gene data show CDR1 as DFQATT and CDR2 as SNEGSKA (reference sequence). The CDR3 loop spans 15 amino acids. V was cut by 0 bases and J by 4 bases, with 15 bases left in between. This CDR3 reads CSARDDRGAFYGYTF. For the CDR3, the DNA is TGCAGTGCTAGAGACGACCGCGGGGCTTTCTATGGCTACACCTTC.

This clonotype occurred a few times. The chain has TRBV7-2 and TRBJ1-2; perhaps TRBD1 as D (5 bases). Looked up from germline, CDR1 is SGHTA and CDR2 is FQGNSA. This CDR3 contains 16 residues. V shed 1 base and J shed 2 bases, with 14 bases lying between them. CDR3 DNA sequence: TGTGCCAGCAGCTTAGATAGACTCGCAGGGAACTATGGCTACACCTTC. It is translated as CASSLDRLAGNYGYTF.

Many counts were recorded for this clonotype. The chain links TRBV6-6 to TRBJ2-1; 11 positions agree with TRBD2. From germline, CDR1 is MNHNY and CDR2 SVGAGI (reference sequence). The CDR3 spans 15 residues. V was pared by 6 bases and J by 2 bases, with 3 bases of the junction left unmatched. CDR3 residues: CASRETSGAYNEQFF. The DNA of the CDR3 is TGTGCCAGCAGGGAGACTAGCGGGGCCTACAATGAGCAGTTCTTC.

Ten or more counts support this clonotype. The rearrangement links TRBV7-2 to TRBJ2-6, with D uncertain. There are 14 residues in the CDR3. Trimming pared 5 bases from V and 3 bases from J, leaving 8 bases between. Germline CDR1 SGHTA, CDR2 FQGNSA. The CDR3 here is CASSRWGGANVLTF. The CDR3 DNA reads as TGTGCCAGCAGCCGTTGGGGTGGGGCCAACGTCCTGACTTTC.

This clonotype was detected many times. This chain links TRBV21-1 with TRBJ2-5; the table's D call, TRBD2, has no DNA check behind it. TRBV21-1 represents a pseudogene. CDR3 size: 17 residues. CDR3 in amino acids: CASSRKLAGGYQETQYF. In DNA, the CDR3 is TGTGCCAGCAGCAGGAAACTAGCGGGGGGGTACCAAGAGACCCAGTACTTC.

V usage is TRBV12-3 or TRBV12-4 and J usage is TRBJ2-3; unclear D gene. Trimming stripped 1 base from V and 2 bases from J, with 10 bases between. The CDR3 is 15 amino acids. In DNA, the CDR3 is TGTGCCAGCAGTTTAGGCAGGACCCTCACAGATACGCAGTATTTT. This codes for CASSLGRTLTDTQYF.